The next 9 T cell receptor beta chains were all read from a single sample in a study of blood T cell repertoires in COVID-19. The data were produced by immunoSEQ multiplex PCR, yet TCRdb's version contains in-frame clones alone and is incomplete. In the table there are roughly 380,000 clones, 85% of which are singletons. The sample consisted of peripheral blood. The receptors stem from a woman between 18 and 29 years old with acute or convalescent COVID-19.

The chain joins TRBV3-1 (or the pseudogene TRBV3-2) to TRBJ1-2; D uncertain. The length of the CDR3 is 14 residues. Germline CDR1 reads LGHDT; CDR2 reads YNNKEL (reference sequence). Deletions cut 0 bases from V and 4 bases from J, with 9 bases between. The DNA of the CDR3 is TGTGCCAGCAGCCAAGATCCCGTACTCTATGGCTACACCTTC. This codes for CASSQDPVLYGYTF.

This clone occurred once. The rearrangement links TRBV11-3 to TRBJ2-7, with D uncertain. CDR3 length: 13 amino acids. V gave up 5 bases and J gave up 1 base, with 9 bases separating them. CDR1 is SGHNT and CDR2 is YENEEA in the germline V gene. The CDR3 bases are TGTGCCAGCAGCCCCCCTAAGTCCTACGAGCAGTACTTC. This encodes CASSPPKSYEQYF.

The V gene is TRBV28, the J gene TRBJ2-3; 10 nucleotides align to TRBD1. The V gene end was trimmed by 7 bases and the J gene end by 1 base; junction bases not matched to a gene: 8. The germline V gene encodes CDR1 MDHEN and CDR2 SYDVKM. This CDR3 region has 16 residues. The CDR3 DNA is TGTGCCAGCACAACCCCCGGGACAGGGGGCACAGATACGCAGTATTTT. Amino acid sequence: CASTTPGTGGTDTQYF.

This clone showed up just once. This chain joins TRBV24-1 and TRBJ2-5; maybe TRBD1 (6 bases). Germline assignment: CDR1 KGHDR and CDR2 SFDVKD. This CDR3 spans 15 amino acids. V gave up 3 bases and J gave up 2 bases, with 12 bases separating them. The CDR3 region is CATSDPRTAQETQYF. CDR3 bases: TGTGCCACCAGTGATCCACGGACAGCTCAAGAGACCCAGTACTTC.

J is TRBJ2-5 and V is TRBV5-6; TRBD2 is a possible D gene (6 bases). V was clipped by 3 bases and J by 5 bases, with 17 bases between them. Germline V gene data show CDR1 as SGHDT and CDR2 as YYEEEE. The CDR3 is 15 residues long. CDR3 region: CASSSIGLNWETQYF. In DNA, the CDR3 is TGTGCCAGCAGCTCGATCGGACTAAATTGGGAGACCCAGTACTTC.

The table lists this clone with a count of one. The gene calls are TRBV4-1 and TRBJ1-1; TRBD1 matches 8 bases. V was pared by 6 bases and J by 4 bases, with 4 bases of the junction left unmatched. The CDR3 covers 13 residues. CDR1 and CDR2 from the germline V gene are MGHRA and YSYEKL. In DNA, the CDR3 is TGCGCCAGCAGGTCGACAGGGGTCACTGAAGCTTTCTTT. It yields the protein CASRSTGVTEAFF.

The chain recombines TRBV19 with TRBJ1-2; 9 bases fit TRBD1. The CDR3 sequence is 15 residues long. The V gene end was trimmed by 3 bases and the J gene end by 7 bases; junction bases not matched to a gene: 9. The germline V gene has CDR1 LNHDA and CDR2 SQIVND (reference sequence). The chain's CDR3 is CASSMFGTGTGGYTF. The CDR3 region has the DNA TGTGCCAGTAGTATGTTCGGGACAGGGACTGGTGGCTACACCTTC.

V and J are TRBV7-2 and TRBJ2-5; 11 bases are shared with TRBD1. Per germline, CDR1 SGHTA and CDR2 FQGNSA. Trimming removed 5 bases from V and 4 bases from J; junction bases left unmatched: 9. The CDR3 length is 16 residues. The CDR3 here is CASSTLGQGAPETQYF. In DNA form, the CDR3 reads TGTGCCAGCAGCACCCTCGGACAGGGGGCTCCAGAGACCCAGTACTTC.

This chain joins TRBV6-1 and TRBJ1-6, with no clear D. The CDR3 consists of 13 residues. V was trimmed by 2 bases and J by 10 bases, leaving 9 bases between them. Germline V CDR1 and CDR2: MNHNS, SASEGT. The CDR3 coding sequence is TGTGCCAGCAGTGAACAGGTGGAATCACCCCTCCACTTT. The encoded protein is CASSEQVESPLHF.